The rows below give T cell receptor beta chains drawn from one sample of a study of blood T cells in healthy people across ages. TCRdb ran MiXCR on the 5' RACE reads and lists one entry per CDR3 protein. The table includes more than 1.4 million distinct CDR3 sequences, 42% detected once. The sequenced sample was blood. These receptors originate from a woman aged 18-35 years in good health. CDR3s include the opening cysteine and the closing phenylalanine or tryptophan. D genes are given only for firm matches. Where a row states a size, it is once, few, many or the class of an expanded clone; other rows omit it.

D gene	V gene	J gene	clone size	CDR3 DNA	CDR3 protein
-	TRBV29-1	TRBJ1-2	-	TGCAGCGTTGCGGGGTCCGGCTACACCTTC	CSVAGSGYTF
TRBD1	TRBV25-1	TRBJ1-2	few	TGTGCCAGCAGAGAACAGGGGAAGGGCTATGGCTACACCTTC	CASREQGKGYGYTF
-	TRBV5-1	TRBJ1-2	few	TGCGCCAGCAGCCTCTCCCCGACGGGGATGGGCTATGGCTACACCTTC	CASSLSPTGMGYGYTF
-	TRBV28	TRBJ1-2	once	TGTGCCAGCGGCGCTGTGGGCAGCTATGGCTACACCTTC	CASGAVGSYGYTF
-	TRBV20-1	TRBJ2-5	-	TGCAGTGCTAGAGCGGGGGGCTCACTAGCTACCTTAGGTGAGCAGTACTTC	CSARAGGSLATLGEQYF
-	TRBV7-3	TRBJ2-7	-	TGTGCCAGCAGCTTAGGGAAGACAAGGGAGCAGTACTTC	CASSLGKTREQYF
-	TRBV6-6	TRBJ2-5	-	TGTGCCTGCAGTTACGCCGAGGGGGGGACCCAGTACTTC	CACSYAEGGTQYF
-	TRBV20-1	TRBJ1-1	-	TGCAGTGCTAGACCTTCCATCGGGACCGGAGGGGAGGCTTTCTTT	CSARPSIGTGGEAFF
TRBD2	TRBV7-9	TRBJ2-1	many	TGTGCCAGCTCACCATTAGCGGGGGGTTCCTACAATGAGCAGTTCTTC	CASSPLAGGSYNEQFF
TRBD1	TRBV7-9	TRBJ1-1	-	TGTGCCGGCGGGGCAGGACAGGCTTCGGGAGGAGCTTTCTTT	CAGGAGQASGGAFF
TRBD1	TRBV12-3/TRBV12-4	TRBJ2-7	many	TGTGCCAGCAGCCCCTTCGGACAGGGCTACGAGCAGTACTTC	CASSPFGQGYEQYF
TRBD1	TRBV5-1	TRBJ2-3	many	TGTGCCAGCAGCCCCGGGACAGGCACAGATACGCAGTATTTT	CASSPGTGTDTQYF
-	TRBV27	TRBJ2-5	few	TGTGCCAGCAGTTCTGGGGTTACGTGGGAGACCCAGTACTTC	CASSSGVTWETQYF
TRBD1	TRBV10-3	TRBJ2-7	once	TGTGCCATCAGTCCGGGACAGGGTTTCGGCGGGGACGAGCAGTACTTC	CAISPGQGFGGDEQYF
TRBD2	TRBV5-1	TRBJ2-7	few	TGCGCCAGCAGCCCGCTAGCGGAACCTGTAGGCGAGCAGTACTTC	CASSPLAEPVGEQYF
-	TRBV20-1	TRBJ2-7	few	TGCAGTGCTCAAAATGGGCAAATAGGGGTAGAGCAGTACTTC	CSAQNGQIGVEQYF